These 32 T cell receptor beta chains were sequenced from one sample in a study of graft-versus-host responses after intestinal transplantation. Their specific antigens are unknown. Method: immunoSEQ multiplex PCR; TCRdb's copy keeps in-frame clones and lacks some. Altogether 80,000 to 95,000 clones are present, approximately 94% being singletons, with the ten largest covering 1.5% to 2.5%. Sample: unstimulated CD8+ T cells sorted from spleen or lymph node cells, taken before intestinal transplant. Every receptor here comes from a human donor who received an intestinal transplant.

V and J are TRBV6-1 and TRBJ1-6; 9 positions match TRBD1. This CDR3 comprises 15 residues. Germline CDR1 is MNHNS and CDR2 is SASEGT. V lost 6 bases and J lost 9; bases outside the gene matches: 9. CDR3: CASRPTGTGPSPLHF. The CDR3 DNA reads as TGTGCCAGCAGACCCACCGGGACAGGGCCTTCACCCCTCCACTTT.

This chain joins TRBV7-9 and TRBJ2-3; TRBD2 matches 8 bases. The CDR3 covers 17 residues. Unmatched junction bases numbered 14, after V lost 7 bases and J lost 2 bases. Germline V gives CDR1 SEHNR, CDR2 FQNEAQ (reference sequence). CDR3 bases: TGTGCCAGCACCGAGAAAGCGGGAGCGGGTTTCACAGATACGCAGTATTTT. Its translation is CASTEKAGAGFTDTQYF.

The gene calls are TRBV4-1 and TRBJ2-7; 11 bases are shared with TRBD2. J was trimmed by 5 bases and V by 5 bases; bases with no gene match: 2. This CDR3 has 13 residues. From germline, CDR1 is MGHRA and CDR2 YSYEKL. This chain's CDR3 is CASSATSGDEQYF. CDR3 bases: TGCGCCAGCAGCGCGACTAGCGGGGACGAGCAGTACTTC.

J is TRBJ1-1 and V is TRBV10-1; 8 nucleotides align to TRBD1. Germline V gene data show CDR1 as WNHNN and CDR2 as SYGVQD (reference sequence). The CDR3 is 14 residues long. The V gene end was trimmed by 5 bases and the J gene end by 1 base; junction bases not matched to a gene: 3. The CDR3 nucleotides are TGCGCCAGCAGTATGGGACAGGAGAACACTGAAGCTTTCTTT. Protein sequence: CASSMGQENTEAFF.

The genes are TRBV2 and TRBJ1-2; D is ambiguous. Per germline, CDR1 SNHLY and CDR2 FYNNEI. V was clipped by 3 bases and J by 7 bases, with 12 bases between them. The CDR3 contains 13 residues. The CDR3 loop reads CASSDLVSGGYTF. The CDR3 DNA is TGTGCCAGCAGTGATTTGGTATCGGGTGGCTACACCTTC.

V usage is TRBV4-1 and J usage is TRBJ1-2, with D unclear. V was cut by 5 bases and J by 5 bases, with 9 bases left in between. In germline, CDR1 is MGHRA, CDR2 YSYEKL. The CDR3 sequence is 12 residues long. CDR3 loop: CASSYGIYGYTF. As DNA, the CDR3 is TGCGCCAGCAGCTACGGTATTTATGGCTACACCTTC.

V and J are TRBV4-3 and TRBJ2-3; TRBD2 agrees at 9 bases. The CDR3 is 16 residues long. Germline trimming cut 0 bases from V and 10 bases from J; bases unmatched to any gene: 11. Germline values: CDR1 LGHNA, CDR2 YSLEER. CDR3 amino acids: CASSQDRGGANFPQYF. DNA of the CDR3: TGCGCCAGCAGCCAAGATCGCGGGGGGGCCAATTTTCCGCAGTATTTT.

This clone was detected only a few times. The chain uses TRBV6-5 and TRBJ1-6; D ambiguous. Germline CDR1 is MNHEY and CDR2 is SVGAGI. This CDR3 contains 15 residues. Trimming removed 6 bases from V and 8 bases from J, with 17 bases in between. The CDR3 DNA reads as TGTGCCAGCAGGACGACGAACGGACTATATTCACCCCTCCACTTT. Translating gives CASRTTNGLYSPLHF.

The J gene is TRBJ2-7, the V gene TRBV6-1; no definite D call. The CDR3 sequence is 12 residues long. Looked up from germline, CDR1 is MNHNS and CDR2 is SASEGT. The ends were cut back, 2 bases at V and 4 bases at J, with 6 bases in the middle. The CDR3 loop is CASSESVYEQYF. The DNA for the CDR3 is TGTGCCAGCAGTGAATCCGTTTACGAGCAGTACTTC.

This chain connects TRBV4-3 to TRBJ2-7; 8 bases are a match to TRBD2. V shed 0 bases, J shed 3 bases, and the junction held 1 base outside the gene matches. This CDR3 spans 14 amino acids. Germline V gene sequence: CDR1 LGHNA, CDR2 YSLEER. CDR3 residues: CASSQDGGGYEQYF. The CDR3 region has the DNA TGCGCCAGCAGCCAAGACGGGGGGGGCTACGAGCAGTACTTC.

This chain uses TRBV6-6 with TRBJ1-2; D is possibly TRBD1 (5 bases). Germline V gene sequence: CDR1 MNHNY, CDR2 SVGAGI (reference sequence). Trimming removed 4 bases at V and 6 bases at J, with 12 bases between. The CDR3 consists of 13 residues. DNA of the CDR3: TGTGCCAGCAGTTGGACAAGGAACGATGGCTACACCTTC. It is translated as CASSWTRNDGYTF.

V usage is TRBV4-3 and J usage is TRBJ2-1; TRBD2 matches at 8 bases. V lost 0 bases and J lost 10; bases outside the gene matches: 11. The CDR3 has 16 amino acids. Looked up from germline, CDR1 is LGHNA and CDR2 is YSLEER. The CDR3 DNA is TGCGCCAGCAGCCAAGATAGTTACGGGGGGGCCGTGGAGCAGTTCTTC. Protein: CASSQDSYGGAVEQFF.

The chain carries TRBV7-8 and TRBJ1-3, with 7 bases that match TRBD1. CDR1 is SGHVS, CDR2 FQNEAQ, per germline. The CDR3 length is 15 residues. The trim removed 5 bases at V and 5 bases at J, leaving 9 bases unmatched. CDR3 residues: CASSPGTERRNTIYF. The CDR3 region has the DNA TGTGCCAGCAGCCCCGGGACAGAACGACGAAACACCATATATTTT.

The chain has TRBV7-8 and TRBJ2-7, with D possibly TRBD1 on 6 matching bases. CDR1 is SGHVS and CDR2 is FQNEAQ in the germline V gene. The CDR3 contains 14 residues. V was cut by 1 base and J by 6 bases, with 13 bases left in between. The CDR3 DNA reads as TGTGCCAGCAGCTTAGAGGTCAGGGGTGGCGAGCAGTACTTC. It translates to CASSLEVRGGEQYF.

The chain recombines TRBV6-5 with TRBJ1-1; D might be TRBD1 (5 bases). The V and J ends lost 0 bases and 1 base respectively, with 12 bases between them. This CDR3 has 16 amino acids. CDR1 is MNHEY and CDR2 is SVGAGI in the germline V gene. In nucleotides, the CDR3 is TGTGCCAGCAGTTACTCGGGGGGAGAGAAGAACACTGAAGCTTTCTTT. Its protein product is CASSYSGGEKNTEAFF.

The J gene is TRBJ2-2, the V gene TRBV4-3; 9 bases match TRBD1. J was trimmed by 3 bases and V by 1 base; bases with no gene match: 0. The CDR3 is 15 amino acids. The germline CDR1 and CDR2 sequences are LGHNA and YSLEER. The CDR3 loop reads CASSQGDRDTGELFF. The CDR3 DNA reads TGCGCCAGCAGCCAAGGGGACAGGGACACCGGGGAGCTGTTTTTT.

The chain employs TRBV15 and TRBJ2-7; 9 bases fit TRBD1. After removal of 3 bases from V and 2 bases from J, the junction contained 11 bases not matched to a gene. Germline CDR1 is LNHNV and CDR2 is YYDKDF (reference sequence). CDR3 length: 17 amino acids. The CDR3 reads CATSSSVPGQGTYEQYF. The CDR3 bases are TGTGCCACCAGCAGTTCTGTTCCGGGACAGGGCACCTACGAGCAGTACTTC.

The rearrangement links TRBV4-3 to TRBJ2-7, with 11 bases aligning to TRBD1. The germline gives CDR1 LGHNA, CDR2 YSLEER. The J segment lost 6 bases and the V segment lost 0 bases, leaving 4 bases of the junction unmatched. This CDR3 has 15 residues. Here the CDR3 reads CASSQDPGQGGEQYF. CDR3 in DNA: TGCGCCAGCAGCCAAGATCCGGGACAGGGGGGCGAGCAGTACTTC.

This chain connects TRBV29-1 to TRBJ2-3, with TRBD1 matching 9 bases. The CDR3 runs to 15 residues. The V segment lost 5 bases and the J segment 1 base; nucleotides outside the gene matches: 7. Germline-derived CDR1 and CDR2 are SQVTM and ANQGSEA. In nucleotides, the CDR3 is TGCAGCGTTACCTCCCGGGACAGGGGCACAGATACGCAGTATTTT. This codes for CSVTSRDRGTDTQYF.

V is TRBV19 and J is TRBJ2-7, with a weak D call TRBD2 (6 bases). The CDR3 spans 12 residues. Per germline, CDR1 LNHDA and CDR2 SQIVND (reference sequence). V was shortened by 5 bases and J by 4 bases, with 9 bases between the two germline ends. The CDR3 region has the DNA TGTGCCAGTAGTGGGGGGAGATACGAGCAGTACTTC. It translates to CASSGGRYEQYF.

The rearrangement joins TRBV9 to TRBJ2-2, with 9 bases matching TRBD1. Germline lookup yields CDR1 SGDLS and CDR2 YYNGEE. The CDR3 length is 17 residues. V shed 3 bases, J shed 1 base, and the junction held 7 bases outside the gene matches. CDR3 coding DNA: TGTGCCAGCAGCGACCCGAGGGGACAGGGGAACACCGGGGAGCTGTTTTTT. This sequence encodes CASSDPRGQGNTGELFF. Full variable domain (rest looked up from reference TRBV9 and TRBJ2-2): DSGVTQTPKHLITATGQRVTLRCSPRSGDLSVYWYQQSLDQGLQFLIQYYNGEERAKGNILERFSAQQFPDLHSELNLSSLELGDSALYFCASSDPRGQGNTGELFFGEGSRLTVL.

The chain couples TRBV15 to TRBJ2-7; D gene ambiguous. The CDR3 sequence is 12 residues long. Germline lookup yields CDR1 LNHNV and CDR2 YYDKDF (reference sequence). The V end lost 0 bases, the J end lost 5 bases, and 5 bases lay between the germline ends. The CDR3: CATSRDQDEQYF. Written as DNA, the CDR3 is TGTGCCACCAGCAGAGATCAGGACGAGCAGTACTTC. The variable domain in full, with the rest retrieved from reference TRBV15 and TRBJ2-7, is DAMVIQNPRYQVTQFGKPVTLSCSQTLNHNVMYWYQQKSSQAPKLLFHYYDKDFNNEADTPDNFQSRRPNTSFCFLDIRSPGLGDTAMYLCATSRDQDEQYFGPGTRLTVT.

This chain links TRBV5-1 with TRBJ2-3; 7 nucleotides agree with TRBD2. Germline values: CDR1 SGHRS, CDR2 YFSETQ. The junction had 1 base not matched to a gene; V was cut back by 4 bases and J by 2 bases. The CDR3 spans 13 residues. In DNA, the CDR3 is TGCGCCAGCAGCCGGGGGGTCACAGATACGCAGTATTTT. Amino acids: CASSRGVTDTQYF.

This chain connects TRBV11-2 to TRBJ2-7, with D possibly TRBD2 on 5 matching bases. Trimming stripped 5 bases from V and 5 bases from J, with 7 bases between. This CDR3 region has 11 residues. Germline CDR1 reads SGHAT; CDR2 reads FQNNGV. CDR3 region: CASSGLDEQYF. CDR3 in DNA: TGTGCCAGCAGCGGACTTGACGAGCAGTACTTC. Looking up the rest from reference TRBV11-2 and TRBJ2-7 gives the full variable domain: EAGVAQSPRYKIIEKRQSVAFWCNPISGHATLYWYQQILGQGPKLLIQFQNNGVVDDSQLPKDRFSAERLKGVDSTLKIQPAKLEDSAVYLCASSGLDEQYFGPGTRLTVT.

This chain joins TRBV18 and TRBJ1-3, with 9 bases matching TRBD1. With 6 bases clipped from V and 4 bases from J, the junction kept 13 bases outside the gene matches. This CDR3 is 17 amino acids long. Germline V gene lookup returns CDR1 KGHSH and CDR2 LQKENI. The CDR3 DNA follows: TGTGCCAGCTCCAAACTTGGACAGGGGAAAACGGGAAACACCATATATTTT. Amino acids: CASSKLGQGKTGNTIYF.

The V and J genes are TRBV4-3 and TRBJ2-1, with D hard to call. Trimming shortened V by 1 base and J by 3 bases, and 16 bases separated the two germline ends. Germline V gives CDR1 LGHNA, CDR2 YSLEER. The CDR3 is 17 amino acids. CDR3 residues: CASSQAMIPELYNEQFF. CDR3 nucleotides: TGCGCCAGCAGCCAAGCCATGATCCCCGAACTCTACAATGAGCAGTTCTTC.

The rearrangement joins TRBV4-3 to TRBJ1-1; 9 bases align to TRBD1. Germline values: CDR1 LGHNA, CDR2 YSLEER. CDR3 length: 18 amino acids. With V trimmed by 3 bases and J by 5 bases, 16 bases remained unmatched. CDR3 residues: CASSHRIGTGRLGTEAFF. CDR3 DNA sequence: TGCGCCAGCAGCCATAGAATCGGGACAGGGCGTTTGGGGACTGAAGCTTTCTTT.

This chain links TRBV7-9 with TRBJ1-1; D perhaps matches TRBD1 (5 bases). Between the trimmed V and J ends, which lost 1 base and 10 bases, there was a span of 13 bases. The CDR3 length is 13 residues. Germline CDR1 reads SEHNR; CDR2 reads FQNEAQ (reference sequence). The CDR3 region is CASSLEQHRGAFF. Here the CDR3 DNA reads TGTGCCAGCAGCTTAGAGCAGCATAGGGGAGCTTTCTTT.

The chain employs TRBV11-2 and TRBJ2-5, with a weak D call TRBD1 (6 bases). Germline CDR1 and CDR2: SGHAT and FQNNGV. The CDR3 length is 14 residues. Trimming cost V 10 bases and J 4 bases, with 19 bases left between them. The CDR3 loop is CATQGFSSRETQYF. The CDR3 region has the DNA TGTGCCACACAGGGTTTCTCGAGTCGAGAGACCCAGTACTTC.

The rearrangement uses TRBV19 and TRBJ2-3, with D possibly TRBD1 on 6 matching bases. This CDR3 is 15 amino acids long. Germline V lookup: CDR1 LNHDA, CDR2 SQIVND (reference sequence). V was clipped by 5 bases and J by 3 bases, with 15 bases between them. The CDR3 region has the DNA TGTGCCAGTAGTTTCACACAGGGAGCGACAGATACGCAGTATTTT. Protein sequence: CASSFTQGATDTQYF. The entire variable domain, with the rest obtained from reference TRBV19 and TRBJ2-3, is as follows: DGGITQSPKYLFRKEGQNVTLSCEQNLNHDAMYWYRQDPGQGLRLIYYSQIVNDFQKGDIAEGYSVSREKKESFPLTVTSAQKNPTAFYLCASSFTQGATDTQYFGPGTRLTVL.

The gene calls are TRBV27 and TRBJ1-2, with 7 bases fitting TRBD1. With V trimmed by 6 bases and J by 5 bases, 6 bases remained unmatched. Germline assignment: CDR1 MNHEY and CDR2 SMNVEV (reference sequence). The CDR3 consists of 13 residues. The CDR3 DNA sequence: TGTGCCAGCAGGTCAGGGGGAGGTTATGGCTACACCTTC. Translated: CASRSGGGYGYTF.

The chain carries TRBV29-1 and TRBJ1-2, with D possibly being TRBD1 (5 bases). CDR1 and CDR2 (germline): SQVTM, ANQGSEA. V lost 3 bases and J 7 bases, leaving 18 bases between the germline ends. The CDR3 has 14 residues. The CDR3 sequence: CSVEAEGVSSGYTF. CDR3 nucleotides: TGCAGCGTTGAGGCGGAAGGGGTCTCGAGTGGCTACACCTTC.